The rows below give T cell receptor beta chains drawn from one sample of a study of CXCR3-negative and CXCR3-positive naive CD8 T cells. TCRdb derives one entry per CDR3 protein from the 5' RACE reads, leaving out DNA. The repertoire table contains some 150,000 distinct CDR3 sequences. The specimen sequenced was naive CXCR3+ CD8+ T cells from blood. The source is a human donor in good health. Some clones in this sample may be carry-over from other donors' samples. CDR3s include the opening cysteine and the closing phenylalanine or tryptophan. Fields, in order: V gene, J gene, CDR3 protein.

>TRBV29-1|TRBJ2-3
CSVETDPSTDTQYF
>TRBV7-3|TRBJ2-3
CASSLGAGGADTQYF
>TRBV7-8|TRBJ2-3
CASSSIPDTQYF
>TRBV7-3|TRBJ2-6
CASSLALGPGANVLTF
>TRBV29-1|TRBJ2-5
CSVEPGTSGFEETQYF
>TRBV7-9|TRBJ2-3
CASRSGTPPAATQYF
>TRBV12-3/TRBV12-4|TRBJ1-5
CASSGGGGNQPQHF
>TRBV5-1|TRBJ2-7
CASSYDTVYEQYF
>TRBV7-9|TRBJ2-5
CASSLDDLPSQETQYF
>TRBV21-1|TRBJ2-2
CASIEGGTGYPPRLNTGELFF
>TRBV12-3/TRBV12-4|TRBJ1-1
CASSPWTGLNTEAFF
>TRBV29-1|TRBJ2-7
CSVGNSGRYEQYF
>TRBV12-3/TRBV12-4|TRBJ1-1
CASSLGQGLNTEAFF
>TRBV7-8|TRBJ2-3
CASSILAGGPDTQYF
>TRBV6-2/TRBV6-3|TRBJ1-2
CASRPAGDRGYTF
>TRBV29-1|TRBJ2-7
CSVEVGTGSSPYEQYF
>TRBV5-1|TRBJ2-7
CASGFPSYEQYF
>TRBV6-2/TRBV6-3|TRBJ2-3
CASSDRGRTDTQYF
>TRBV30|TRBJ2-4
CAWNPGMGPVYF
>TRBV4-3|TRBJ1-5
CASSQETDLSNQPQHF
>TRBV7-9|TRBJ1-3
CASSTPTGEAGNTIYF
>TRBV5-5|TRBJ2-6
CASSFRDRVSGANVLTF
>TRBV28|TRBJ1-1
CASSSGGATEAFF
>TRBV7-9|TRBJ2-7
CASSSYRGHSYEQYF
>TRBV27|TRBJ2-7
CASSPLYPGQGAAYEQYF
>TRBV2|TRBJ2-5
CASSDPREGETQYF
>TRBV20-1|TRBJ2-1
CSALLAGVYNEQFF
>TRBV4-3|TRBJ2-3
CASSPDRTSGGTVTDTQYF
>TRBV4-3|TRBJ2-1
CASSQDSLTGGSLEQFF
>TRBV28|TRBJ1-1
CASTLGGGLTEAFF
>TRBV15|TRBJ2-7
CATSRDPEGYYEQYF
>TRBV29-1|TRBJ1-1
CSGADMNTEAFF
>TRBV27|TRBJ2-7
CASSIADSYEQYF
>TRBV12-3/TRBV12-4|TRBJ1-1
CASSLVTQGVAFF
>TRBV7-2|TRBJ2-5
CASSPGLAGVVRYQETQYF
>TRBV2|TRBJ1-1
CASSVFGNPNTEAFF
>TRBV29-1|TRBJ1-4
CSAEWEEKLFF
>TRBV19|TRBJ2-1
CASTGTGVYNEQFF
>TRBV12-3/TRBV12-4|TRBJ1-3
CASTSPAAGNTIYF
>TRBV4-2|TRBJ2-3
CASSQDAFPDTQYF
>TRBV20-1|TRBJ2-7
CSARFPFGTSGSSYEQYF
>TRBV24-1|TRBJ2-2
CATSWGTGELFF
>TRBV15|TRBJ2-7
CATSKRGVSYEQYF
>TRBV27|TRBJ2-1
CASSLVSSVYGQFF
>TRBV29-1|TRBJ2-7
CGVEYRGHYEQYF